This T cell receptor beta chain was captured in a study of OX40 agonist ivuxolimab in advanced cancers. At the level of the whole study: Ivuxolimab, which targeted the costimulatory receptor OX40 (CD134), was an agonistic, fully human IgG2 monoclonal antibody. Intravenous ivuxolimab was administered to patients every 2 weeks at six dose levels: 0.01, 0.1, 0.3, 1.5, 3 and 10 mg/kg. Among the approximately 50 dose-escalation patients, some 20 had hepatocellular carcinoma, roughly 15 melanoma, 9 renal cell carcinoma and 9 head and neck cancer. In the dose-escalation cohort, 82.7% of patients were male, and the mean age was around 60 years, with a range of about 20 to 90. Patients were allowed to have had prior anti-PD-1, anti-PD-L1 or anti-CTLA-4 therapy, and around two fifths of the dose-escalation patients had been treated with checkpoint inhibitors. Partial responses occurred in three dose-escalation patients, of whom one had hepatocellular carcinoma and two had cutaneous melanoma. Peripheral TCRbeta sequencing aimed to test whether ivuxolimab altered TCR sequence diversity and caused clonal T-cell expansion. The paper covers the monotherapy dose-escalation part of the phase I ivuxolimab trial, which included N ≈ 57 patients.

The trial excluded patients who had a history of autoimmune disease or who were on systemic immunosuppression. Peripheral blood for TCR sequencing was collected from all dose cohorts at baseline, on cycle 4 day 1, and on cycle 7 day 1. The samples were taken from a phase I, first-in-human, multicenter, open-label dose-escalation trial of ivuxolimab. The trial enrolled adults with locally advanced or metastatic head and neck squamous cell, hepatocellular, melanoma or renal cell carcinoma. Before TCR sequencing, CD4+ T cells and CD8+ T cells were sorted from peripheral blood as separate populations. For sequencing of the TCRbeta CDR3 region, genomic DNA was extracted from the sorted cells. The immunoSEQ Assay was used to sequence the TCRbeta CDR3 regions. TCRdb re-hosts the immuneACCESS table, in-frame sequences only. Its copies lack some clones; in the studies checked, an unresolved V gene accounts for under half of them, and the cause for the rest is not known. The sample table contains around 50,000 clones; only one count was recorded for about 90% of them. The ten largest clones add up to more than 3% of the sample.

General findings and caveats noted by the study authors: The antigen specificity of the clonally expanded peripheral T cells was not determined. At doses from 0.1 to 3.0 mg/kg, clonal expansion was seen in both CD4+ and CD8+ blood T cells between baseline and week 6. After ivuxolimab, CD8+ T cells had more expanded clones than CD4+ T cells on average. Low levels of normalized T-cell clonal expansion were also seen in some patients who did not respond. In the 0.1-3.0 mg/kg groups, partial responders were among the patients with the lowest normalized peripheral clonal expansion, particularly in CD8+ T cells.

This clone appeared a few times. Its antigen remains undetermined. Base qualities are not at hand, and no much larger clone is one base apart. In the germline V gene (reference sequence), CDR1 corresponds to LNHNV and CDR2 to YYDKDF. Trimming removed 5 bases from V and 8 bases from J, leaving 15 bases between the germline ends. Measured from the cysteine to the phenylalanine, the CDR3 is 14 residues long. Just the 42-base CDR3 DNA is kept, in frame starting at base 1. The clonotype originates from an adult with an advanced solid tumor such as melanoma, head and neck, liver or kidney cancer. The sequence joins TRBV15 to TRBJ1-4; matching of 5 bases hints at TRBD1 as the D gene. This sample comprised CD4+ or CD8+ T cells sorted from blood, obtained in a trial of the OX40 agonist ivuxolimab. The DNA is TGTGCCACCAGCGACGGGGCCAGCGGAGAAAAACTGTTTTTT. This translates into CATSDGASGEKLFF.